This T cell receptor beta chain was captured in a study of cytomegalovirus exposure and HLA in healthy donors. Researchers ran the PCR with 60 Vbeta and 13 Jbeta primers. Sequenced by immunoSEQ multiplex PCR; TCRdb stores in-frame clones only, minus some. The repertoire holds 180,000 or so clones, with over 70% as singletons. Note on this clone: Its antigen is not identified.

Findings and caveats of the study: Because they were indistinguishable, some V segments, including TRBV6-2 and TRBV6-3, were excluded. A later analysis showed that HLA-associated TCR beta chains had undergone more clonal expansion than equally common others.

The CDR3 contains 11 residues. Germline V gene lookup returns CDR1 MGHDK and CDR2 SYGVNS. Deletions cut 1 base from V and 8 bases from J, with 3 bases between. The TCR comes from a man aged 18 to 30 in good health and CMV-seronegative. The chain uses TRBV25-1 and TRBJ2-1; D is undetermined. The material sequenced was PBMCs. CDR3 coding DNA: TGTGCCAGCAGTGAATGGCATGAGCAGTTCTTC. Translation: CASSEWHEQFF.